This T cell receptor beta chain was captured in a study of T-cell reconstitution after alpha-beta-depleted transplantation in children. Study observations and caveats: Several hundred expanded graft clones reportedly were the source of alpha-beta T cells about two months after transplant. From newly produced T cells came most of the T-cell counts and diversity one year after transplant. Certain patients had high TCRbeta diversity at day 60, and it came from recipient T cells and thymic progenitors that survived.

The authors prepared the TCRbeta library with unique molecular identifiers. Using its own MiXCR run on the PCR reads, TCRdb lists one record per CDR3 protein. The sample lists 250,000 to 300,000 distinct CDR3 sequences; roughly 12% were seen once. CDR1 is SGHTA and CDR2 is FQGNSA in the germline V gene. The CDR3 consists of 18 residues. Concerning this clonotype: Its specificity is not known. This may come from a read error, since a much larger clone is one base off.

This chain links TRBV7-2 with TRBJ2-1, with 14 positions matching TRBD2. This material consisted of peripheral blood, taken 180 days after TCRalphabeta/CD19-depleted stem cell transplant. The clonotype was recovered from a male patient between 2 and 10 years old who had a stem cell transplant for chronic granulomatous disease, so the T cells may come from the graft donor. The DNA of the CDR3 is TGTGCCAGCAGCATAGCGGGGACTAGCGGGGGATTACAGGGTGAGCAGTTCTTC. This codes for CASSIAGTSGGLQGEQFF. Variable domain in full (rest from reference TRBV7-2 and TRBJ2-1): GAGVSQSPSNKVTEKGKDVELRCDPISGHTALYWYRQSLGQGLEFLIYFQGNSAPDKSGLPSDRFSAERTGGSVSTLTIQRTQQEDSAVYLCASSIAGTSGGLQGEQFFGPGTRLTVL.